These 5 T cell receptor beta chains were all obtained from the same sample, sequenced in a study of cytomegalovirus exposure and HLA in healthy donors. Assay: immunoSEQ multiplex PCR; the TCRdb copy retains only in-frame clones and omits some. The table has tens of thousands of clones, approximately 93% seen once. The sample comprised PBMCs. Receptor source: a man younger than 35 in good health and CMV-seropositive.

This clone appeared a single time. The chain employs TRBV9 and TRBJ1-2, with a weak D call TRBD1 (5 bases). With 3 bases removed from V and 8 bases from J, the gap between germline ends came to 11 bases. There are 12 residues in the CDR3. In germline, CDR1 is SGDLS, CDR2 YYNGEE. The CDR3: CASSGGGEGYTF. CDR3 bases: TGTGCCAGCAGCGGAGGAGGGGAGGGCTACACCTTC.

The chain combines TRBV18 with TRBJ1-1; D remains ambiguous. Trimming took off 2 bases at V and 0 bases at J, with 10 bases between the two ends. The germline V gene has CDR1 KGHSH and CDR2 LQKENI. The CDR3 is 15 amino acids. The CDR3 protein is CASSPRKYMNTEAFF. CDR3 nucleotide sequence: TGTGCCAGCTCACCAAGAAAGTACATGAACACTGAAGCTTTCTTT.

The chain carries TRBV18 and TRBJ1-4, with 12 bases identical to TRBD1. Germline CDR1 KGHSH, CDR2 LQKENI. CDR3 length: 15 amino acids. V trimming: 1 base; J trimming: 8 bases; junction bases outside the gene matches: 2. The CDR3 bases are TGTGCCAGCTCACCACGGGACAGGGGGCAAGAAAAACTGTTTTTT. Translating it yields CASSPRDRGQEKLFF.

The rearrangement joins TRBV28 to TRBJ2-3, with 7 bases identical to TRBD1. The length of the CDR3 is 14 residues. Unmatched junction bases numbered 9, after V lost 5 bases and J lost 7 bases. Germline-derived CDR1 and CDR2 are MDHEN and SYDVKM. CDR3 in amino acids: CASSNRDSRNTQYF. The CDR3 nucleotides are TGTGCCAGCAGTAACCGGGACAGCCGGAATACGCAGTATTTT.

CDR3 in DNA: TGTGCCTGGAGCCGAGGGAGGCTCACAGATACGCAGTATTTT. Its translation: CAWSRGRLTDTQYF. This rearrangement joins TRBV30 to TRBJ2-3; D might be TRBD2 (6 bases). The V gene's germline CDR1 is GTSNPN and CDR2 SVGIG (reference sequence). Trimming removed 3 bases from V and 2 bases from J, with 12 bases in between. CDR3 length: 14 residues.